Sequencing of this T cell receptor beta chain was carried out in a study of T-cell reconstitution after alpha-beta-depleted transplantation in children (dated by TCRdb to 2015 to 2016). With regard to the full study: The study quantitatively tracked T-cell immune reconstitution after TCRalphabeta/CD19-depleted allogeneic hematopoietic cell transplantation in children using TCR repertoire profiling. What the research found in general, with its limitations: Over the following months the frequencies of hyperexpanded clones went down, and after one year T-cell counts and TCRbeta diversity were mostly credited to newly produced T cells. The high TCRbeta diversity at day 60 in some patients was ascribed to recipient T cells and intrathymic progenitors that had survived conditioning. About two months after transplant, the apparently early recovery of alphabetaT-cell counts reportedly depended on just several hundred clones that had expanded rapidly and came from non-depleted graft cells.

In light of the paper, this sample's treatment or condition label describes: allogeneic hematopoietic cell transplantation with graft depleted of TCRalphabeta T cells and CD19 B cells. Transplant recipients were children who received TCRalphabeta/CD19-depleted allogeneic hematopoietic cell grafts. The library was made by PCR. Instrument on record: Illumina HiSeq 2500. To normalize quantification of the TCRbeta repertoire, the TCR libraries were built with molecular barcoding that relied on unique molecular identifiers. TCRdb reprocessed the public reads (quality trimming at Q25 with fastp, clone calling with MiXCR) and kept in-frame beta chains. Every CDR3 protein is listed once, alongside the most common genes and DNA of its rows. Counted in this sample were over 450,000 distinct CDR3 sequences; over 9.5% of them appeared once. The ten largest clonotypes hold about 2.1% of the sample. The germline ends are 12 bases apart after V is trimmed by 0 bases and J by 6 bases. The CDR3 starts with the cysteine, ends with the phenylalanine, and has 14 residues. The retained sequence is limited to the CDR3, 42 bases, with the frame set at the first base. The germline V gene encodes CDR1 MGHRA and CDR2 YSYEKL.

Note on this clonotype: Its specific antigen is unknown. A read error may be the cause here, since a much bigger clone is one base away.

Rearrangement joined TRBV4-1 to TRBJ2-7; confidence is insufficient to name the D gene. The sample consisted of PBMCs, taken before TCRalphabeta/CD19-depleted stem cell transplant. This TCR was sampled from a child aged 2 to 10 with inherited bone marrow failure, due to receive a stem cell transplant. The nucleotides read TGCGCCAGCAGCCAAGACCCTATCCTCAGCGAGCAGTACTTC. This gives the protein CASSQDPILSEQYF.